What follows are 20 T cell receptor beta chains derived from one specimen sequenced in a study of shared clonotypes between healthy human individuals. Naive CD8 populations comprised CD45RO-negative cells positively selected for CCR7, excluding terminally differentiated effector memory CD45RA+ cells. The repertoire was sequenced with immunoSEQ multiplex PCR; TCRdb's copy has only in-frame clones and lacks some. The profile shows under 2,000,000 clones, about 95% of them singletons. Sequenced input: naive CD8+ T cells sorted from blood. The receptor set was obtained from a man in his late teens or twenties in good health.

The rearrangement links TRBV7-6 to TRBJ1-1, with D possibly matching TRBD1 (5 bases). CDR1 is SGHVS, CDR2 FNYEAQ, per germline. This CDR3 is built from 16 residues. The V gene lost 2 bases and the J gene lost 3 bases, with 16 bases spanning the gap. This CDR3 is CASSLRWDEGHTEAFF. The CDR3 DNA is TGTGCCAGCAGCTTACGGTGGGACGAGGGTCACACTGAAGCTTTCTTT.

The V call is TRBV6-9, the J call TRBJ2-7; D uncertain. CDR1 MNHGY and CDR2 SVAAGI come from the germline V gene. V was cut by 3 bases and J by 5 bases, with 17 bases left in between. This CDR3 spans 15 amino acids. The DNA of the CDR3 is TGTGCCAGCAGTTACGGGTTTTGGCCTCGTCACGAGCAGTACTTC. The encoded protein is CASSYGFWPRHEQYF.

The V call is TRBV2, the J call TRBJ1-5; the D gene is possibly TRBD1 (6 bases). From germline, CDR1 is SNHLY and CDR2 FYNNEI. Trimming took off 3 bases at V and 2 bases at J, with 17 bases between the two ends. The CDR3 sequence is 17 residues long. The CDR3 loop reads CASSDRKGGVGNQPQHF. The CDR3 DNA sequence: TGTGCCAGCAGTGATAGGAAAGGGGGTGTAGGCAATCAGCCCCAGCATTTT. Full variable domain (outside the CDR3, taken from reference TRBV2 and TRBJ1-5): EPEVTQTPSHQVTQMGQEVILRCVPISNHLYFYWYRQILGQKVEFLVSFYNNEISEKSEIFDDQFSVERPDGSNFTLKIRSTKLEDSAMYFCASSDRKGGVGNQPQHFGDGTRLSIL.

The gene calls are TRBV9 and TRBJ2-3, with TRBD2 matching 14 bases. Germline V gene lookup returns CDR1 SGDLS and CDR2 YYNGEE. The CDR3 has 18 residues. V lost 3 bases to trimming and J lost 0 bases; unmatched junction nucleotides: 6. The CDR3 region has the DNA TGTGCCAGCAGCGCGGGACTAGCGGGAGAGGTTAGCACAGATACGCAGTATTTT. Its translation is CASSAGLAGEVSTDTQYF.

The V call is TRBV27, the J call TRBJ1-2, with TRBD1 matching 8 bases. CDR1 is MNHEY, CDR2 SMNVEV, per germline (reference sequence). The CDR3 extends over 15 amino acids. V lost 2 bases to trimming and J lost 1 base; unmatched junction nucleotides: 3. CDR3 sequence: CASSLDRGGNYGYTF. DNA of the CDR3: TGTGCCAGCAGTTTAGACAGGGGAGGTAACTATGGCTACACCTTC.

J is TRBJ2-1 and V is TRBV28; no firm D call. The CDR3 covers 13 residues. CDR1 MDHEN and CDR2 SYDVKM come from the germline V gene. The V gene lost 5 bases and the J gene lost 0 bases, with 5 bases spanning the gap. The CDR3 bases are TGTGCCAGCAGTATTACCTCCTACAATGAGCAGTTCTTC. Translation: CASSITSYNEQFF.

The V call is TRBV2, the J call TRBJ2-7; D tentatively reads TRBD1 or TRBD2 (5 bases each). The CDR3 loop spans 16 amino acids. Looked up from germline, CDR1 is SNHLY and CDR2 is FYNNEI. Trimming took 1 base from V and 3 from J, leaving 16 bases between them. The CDR3 spells CASSEGDGPVNYEQYF. As DNA, the CDR3 is TGTGCCAGCAGTGAAGGGGACGGACCCGTAAACTACGAGCAGTACTTC.

The J gene is TRBJ1-1, the V gene TRBV4-1; no firm D call. This CDR3 is built from 14 residues. V gave up 1 base and J gave up 5 bases, with 11 bases separating them. Germline V gene lookup returns CDR1 MGHRA and CDR2 YSYEKL. CDR3 loop: CASSQGGDWTEAFF. CDR3 DNA: TGCGCCAGCAGCCAAGGTGGGGATTGGACTGAAGCTTTCTTT.

The chain couples TRBV7-9 to TRBJ1-1, with D unresolved. CDR1 is SEHNR, CDR2 FQNEAQ, per germline (reference sequence). This CDR3 has 13 amino acids. V lost 0 bases and J 1 base, leaving 3 bases between the germline ends. CDR3 loop: CASSLATNTEAFF. In DNA form, the CDR3 reads TGTGCCAGCAGCTTAGCAACGAACACTGAAGCTTTCTTT.

The chain is built from TRBV5-6 and TRBJ1-1; D gene unclear. The V end lost 1 base, the J end lost 4 bases, and 17 bases lay between the germline ends. This CDR3 has 16 amino acids. Germline V gives CDR1 SGHDT, CDR2 YYEEEE. CDR3 nucleotide sequence: TGTGCCAGCAGCTTGCTGCCCGGGTGGGCTGGCACTGAAGCTTTCTTT. Translated: CASSLLPGWAGTEAFF.

This clone was observed once. V and J are TRBV4-1 and TRBJ2-7; tentatively, D is TRBD1 or TRBD2 (6 bases each). CDR3 length equals 16 residues. Trimming stripped 0 bases from V and 4 bases from J, with 16 bases between. Germline CDR1 reads MGHRA; CDR2 reads YSYEKL. In DNA form, the CDR3 reads TGCGCCAGCAGCCAAGATCAGGTCCCGGGGGCGTACGAGCAGTACTTC. Its translation is CASSQDQVPGAYEQYF.

The rearrangement joins TRBV6-6 to TRBJ1-3; 7 nucleotides align to TRBD1. The trim removed 8 bases at V and 15 bases at J, leaving 16 bases unmatched. The CDR3 contains 13 residues. Germline V lookup: CDR1 MNHNY, CDR2 SVGAGI (reference sequence). The CDR3 region is CASVSDPRDSEYF. The CDR3 nucleotides are TGTGCCAGCGTAAGCGATCCCCGGGACAGTGAATATTTT.

This clone showed up just once. The V gene is TRBV6-5, the J gene TRBJ2-7; 9 bases are shared with TRBD2. CDR1 and CDR2 (germline): MNHEY, SVGAGI. The CDR3 is 14 residues long. Trimming cost V 5 bases and J 3 bases; bases outside gene matches: 5. The CDR3 here is CASSVARGGYEQYF. As DNA, the CDR3 is TGTGCCAGCAGTGTGGCGCGGGGGGGCTACGAGCAGTACTTC.

This chain links TRBV7-9 with TRBJ2-7; 13 positions match TRBD2. V dropped 5 bases and J dropped 4; count of bases not matched to a gene: 5. CDR1 and CDR2 (germline): SEHNR, FQNEAQ (reference sequence). This CDR3 has 15 amino acids. The CDR3, as DNA: TGTGCCAGCAGCCGAGGGACTAGCGGGGTATACGAGCAGTACTTC. It is translated as CASSRGTSGVYEQYF.

This clone is a singleton in its sample. J is TRBJ1-5 and V is TRBV4-1, with D unclear. The germline V gene has CDR1 MGHRA and CDR2 YSYEKL. V lost 0 bases to trimming and J lost 4 bases, with 10 bases between them. This CDR3 has 15 amino acids. The CDR3 sequence: CASSQDWVQNQPQHF. CDR3 nucleotide sequence: TGCGCCAGCAGCCAAGATTGGGTACAGAATCAGCCCCAGCATTTT.

V usage is TRBV7-9 and J usage is TRBJ2-7; 13 bases map to TRBD2. Germline CDR1 and CDR2: SEHNR and FQNEAQ (reference sequence). This CDR3 contains 17 residues. Losses at the gene ends were 5 bases for V and 4 bases for J; bases not matched to a gene: 11. CDR3 DNA: TGTGCCAGCAGCGATACTAGCGGGGGGGTCCCCGCTTACGAGCAGTACTTC. Its protein product is CASSDTSGGVPAYEQYF.

The chain's CDR3 is CASSDWTGGSYGYTF. CDR3 DNA: TGTGCCAGCAGCGACTGGACAGGGGGTTCCTATGGCTACACCTTC. The chain couples TRBV9 to TRBJ1-2, with 10 bases aligning to TRBD1. Per germline, CDR1 SGDLS and CDR2 YYNGEE. The length of the CDR3 is 15 residues. The J segment lost 4 bases and the V segment lost 3 bases, leaving 6 bases of the junction unmatched.

This chain joins TRBV25-1 and TRBJ2-1, with TRBD2 as a possible D gene (6 bases). Trimming took 8 bases from V and 7 from J, leaving 9 bases between them. This CDR3 is built from 11 residues. Germline-derived CDR1 and CDR2 are MGHDK and SYGVNS. Here the CDR3 reads CASGTGNEQFF. As DNA, the CDR3 is TGTGCCAGCGGGACTGGAAATGAGCAGTTCTTC.

This sequence joins TRBV6-7 and TRBJ2-4; the D is unclear. TRBV6-7 is labeled an ORF, and its function is uncertain. This CDR3 comprises 12 residues. Trimming took off 0 bases at V and 6 bases at J, with 3 bases between the two ends. In nucleotides, the CDR3 is TGTGCCAGCAGTTACTCGAGAAACATTCAGTACTTC. It is translated as CASSYSRNIQYF.

This chain connects TRBV5-4 to TRBJ2-7, with 9 bases that match TRBD2. Germline CDR1 is SGHNT and CDR2 is YYREEE (reference sequence). CDR3 size: 16 residues. V gave up 4 bases and J gave up 3 bases; unmatched junction bases: 11. CDR3 nucleotides: TGTGCCAGCAGCGCCCATTTAGCGGGAGAAGTCTACGAGCAGTACTTC. Protein product: CASSAHLAGEVYEQYF.